The next 22 T cell receptor beta chains were all read from a single sample in a study of T cell responses to AZD1222 COVID-19 vaccine. Assay used: immunoSEQ multiplex PCR; TCRdb lists only in-frame clones, some missing. The sample contains 110,000 or so clones, about 82% of which appear only once. The sequencing here drew on peripheral blood, taken 28 days after the second AZD1222 dose. These receptors were taken from an adult who received the AZD1222 COVID-19 vaccine.

The CDR3 loop reads CASSPTGTGDGYTF. The CDR3 bases are TGCGCCAGCAGCCCGACCGGGACAGGGGATGGCTACACCTTC. The chain employs TRBV5-1 and TRBJ1-2; 10 bases match TRBD1. V shed 4 bases, J shed 6 bases, and the junction held 6 bases outside the gene matches. The CDR3 is 14 amino acids. Looked up from germline, CDR1 is SGHRS and CDR2 is YFSETQ.

This clone appeared a single time. This chain connects TRBV12-3 or TRBV12-4 to TRBJ1-2; tentatively, D is TRBD1 (5 bases). V was trimmed by 4 bases and J by 6 bases, leaving 12 bases between them. The CDR3 consists of 13 residues. CDR3 DNA sequence: TGTGCCAGCAGTTCATACAGGCTGAATGGCTACACCTTC. Encoded protein: CASSSYRLNGYTF.

This clone came up a few times. This chain links TRBV27 with TRBJ2-1; 8 nucleotides match TRBD1. Germline-derived CDR1 and CDR2 are MNHEY and SMNVEV (reference sequence). Trimming took 6 bases from V and 2 from J; bases not matched to a gene: 9. The CDR3 is made up of 16 amino acids. In DNA, the CDR3 is TGTGCCAGCAGCCTCAGGGGGCGTCAGGCCTACAATGAGCAGTTCTTC. Translating gives CASSLRGRQAYNEQFF.

The chain joins TRBV11-1 to TRBJ1-1, with D tentatively TRBD1 (5 bases). The V gene lost 1 base and the J gene lost 1 base, with 10 bases spanning the gap. The CDR3 loop spans 15 amino acids. CDR1 is SGHAT, CDR2 FQDESV, per germline (reference sequence). CDR3 in DNA: TGTGCCAGCAGCTTAGTTGAGACAGCGAACACTGAAGCTTTCTTT. This encodes CASSLVETANTEAFF. Full variable domain (missing parts from reference TRBV11-1 and TRBJ1-1): EAEVAQSPRYKITEKSQAVAFWCDPISGHATLYWYRQILGQGPELLVQFQDESVVDDSQLPKDRFSAERLKGVDSTLKIQPAELGDSAMYLCASSLVETANTEAFFGQGTRLTVV.

The chain uses TRBV19 and TRBJ1-1; tentative D call: TRBD1 (6 bases). The length of the CDR3 is 15 residues. The V end was cut by 11 bases, the J end by 4 bases, with 23 bases between. The germline V gene encodes CDR1 LNHDA and CDR2 SQIVND (reference sequence). The CDR3 is CAATLRGGEGTEAFF. The CDR3, as DNA: TGTGCCGCGACCCTCCGGGGGGGCGAGGGCACTGAAGCTTTCTTT. The full variable domain, completed using reference TRBV19 and TRBJ1-1, is DGGITQSPKYLFRKEGQNVTLSCEQNLNHDAMYWYRQDPGQGLRLIYYSQIVNDFQKGDIAEGYSVSREKKESFPLTVTSAQKNPTAFYLCAATLRGGEGTEAFFGQGTRLTVV.

This sequence joins TRBV2 and TRBJ1-1; D gene ambiguous. V lost 5 bases and J lost 4, with 5 bases in between. Germline values: CDR1 SNHLY, CDR2 FYNNEI. The CDR3 runs 11 residues. The CDR3 region is CASSSLTEAFF. The CDR3 DNA reads TGTGCCAGCAGTAGCCTCACTGAAGCTTTCTTT. The full variable domain, completed using reference TRBV2 and TRBJ1-1, is EPEVTQTPSHQVTQMGQEVILRCVPISNHLYFYWYRQILGQKVEFLVSFYNNEISEKSEIFDDQFSVERPDGSNFTLKIRSTKLEDSAMYFCASSSLTEAFFGQGTRLTVV.

The chain recombines TRBV5-1 with TRBJ2-3; TRBD1 agrees at 7 bases. The germline V gene has CDR1 SGHRS and CDR2 YFSETQ. The CDR3 is 16 residues long. V was clipped by 0 bases and J by 1 base; unmatched bases: 5. The CDR3 nucleotides read TGCGCCAGCAGCTTGGCCGGGACAGTAGGCACAGATACGCAGTATTTT. It yields the protein CASSLAGTVGTDTQYF.

The chain employs TRBV19 and TRBJ2-3, with 8 bases aligning to TRBD2. CDR1 and CDR2 (germline): LNHDA, SQIVND (reference sequence). The CDR3 has 16 residues. The J segment lost 2 bases and the V segment lost 4 bases, leaving 8 bases of the junction unmatched. The CDR3 is CASSRVAGFSTDTQYF. The CDR3 DNA is TGTGCCAGTAGTAGGGTAGCGGGGTTTTCCACAGATACGCAGTATTTT.

J is TRBJ2-5 and V is TRBV30; 7 bases match TRBD2. Germline trimming cut 0 bases from V and 4 bases from J; bases unmatched to any gene: 2. The CDR3 has 13 amino acids. CDR1 and CDR2 from the germline V gene are GTSNPN and SVGIG (reference sequence). The CDR3 protein is CAWSVGGAETQYF. In nucleotides, the CDR3 is TGTGCCTGGAGTGTGGGAGGGGCAGAGACCCAGTACTTC.

This chain connects TRBV5-1 to TRBJ1-4, with D possibly matching TRBD1 (6 bases). Looked up from germline, CDR1 is SGHRS and CDR2 is YFSETQ. Trimming took 4 bases from V and 8 from J, leaving 18 bases between them. The CDR3 loop spans 15 amino acids. For the CDR3, the DNA is TGCGCCAGCAGCCTCACGGCAACAGGGCGGGAAAAACTGTTTTTT. This gives the protein CASSLTATGREKLFF.

The rearrangement joins TRBV11-2 to TRBJ2-5, with 8 bases aligning to TRBD1. Germline V gives CDR1 SGHAT, CDR2 FQNNGV. The CDR3 is 14 amino acids. V lost 5 bases and J lost 4; bases outside the gene matches: 6. The CDR3 DNA sequence: TGTGCCAGCAGCCCCCGGACAGGGACAGAGACCCAGTACTTC. Translating gives CASSPRTGTETQYF. Full variable domain (missing parts from reference TRBV11-2 and TRBJ2-5): EAGVAQSPRYKIIEKRQSVAFWCNPISGHATLYWYQQILGQGPKLLIQFQNNGVVDDSQLPKDRFSAERLKGVDSTLKIQPAKLEDSAVYLCASSPRTGTETQYFGPGTRLLVL.

This clone was detected once. V gene TRBV15 combines with J gene TRBJ2-7; TRBD1 is a possible D gene (5 bases). This CDR3 spans 15 amino acids. The V and J ends lost 0 bases and 7 bases respectively, with 16 bases between them. The germline V gene encodes CDR1 LNHNV and CDR2 YYDKDF (reference sequence). The CDR3 coding sequence is TGTGCCACCAGCAGAGATCAAGGCAGGGCAAGGGAGCAGTACTTC. Protein product: CATSRDQGRAREQYF.

The table lists this clone with a few counts. The V gene is TRBV5-5, the J gene TRBJ1-1; D possibly corresponds to TRBD1 (6 bases). The CDR3 is 14 amino acids. Between the trimmed V and J ends, which lost 4 bases and 5 bases, there was a span of 15 bases. Germline V gives CDR1 SGHKS, CDR2 YYEKEE (reference sequence). As DNA, the CDR3 is TGTGCCAGCAGCGCCTCCTTGAGGGGGACTGAAGCTTTCTTT. Translation: CASSASLRGTEAFF.

The chain uses TRBV5-6 and TRBJ1-1, with 7 bases that match TRBD1. The CDR3 is 13 amino acids. With V trimmed by 4 bases and J by 3 bases, 3 bases remained unmatched. Germline lookup yields CDR1 SGHDT and CDR2 YYEEEE. CDR3 nucleotides: TGTGCCAGCAGCCCGACAGGGCACACTGAAGCTTTCTTT. Amino acid sequence: CASSPTGHTEAFF.

This clone was observed once. The chain carries TRBV18 and TRBJ1-1; a possible D gene is TRBD1 (6 bases). The germline V gene has CDR1 KGHSH and CDR2 LQKENI. CDR3 length equals 13 residues. V lost 6 bases, J lost 7 bases, and 15 bases lay in between. CDR3 residues: CASSPDRNLEAFF. CDR3 coding DNA: TGTGCCAGCTCTCCGGACAGAAACCTTGAAGCTTTCTTT.

This clone was detected once. The chain uses TRBV5-6 and TRBJ2-3; a weak D match, TRBD1 (5 bases). The CDR3 covers 13 residues. CDR1 and CDR2 (germline): SGHDT, YYEEEE. Trimming took off 7 bases at V and 2 bases at J, with 11 bases between the two ends. The CDR3 protein is CASQRQFTDTQYF. The CDR3 bases are TGTGCCAGCCAAAGACAGTTCACAGATACGCAGTATTTT.

The V gene is TRBV6-6, the J gene TRBJ1-4; 7 nucleotides agree with TRBD1. Germline CDR1 is MNHNY and CDR2 is SVGAGI (reference sequence). The CDR3 runs 15 residues. J was trimmed by 9 bases and V by 4 bases; bases with no gene match: 11. CDR3 bases: TGTGCCAGCAGTTCTATCACCGGGACAGCACAAAAACTGTTTTTT. It yields the protein CASSSITGTAQKLFF.

The CDR3 nucleotides read TGCGCCAGCAGTACGGGGCGTGCTGGGGCCAACGTCCTGACTTTC. Translated: CASSTGRAGANVLTF. V is TRBV5-1 and J is TRBJ2-6, with D perhaps given as TRBD1 or TRBD2 (5 bases each). V shed 5 bases and J shed 2 bases, with 11 bases lying between them. The CDR3 is made up of 15 amino acids. The germline V gene encodes CDR1 SGHRS and CDR2 YFSETQ.

In this sample, this clone turned up a few times. The chain recombines TRBV12-3 or TRBV12-4 with TRBJ2-2, with D unclear. The CDR3 runs to 12 residues. The V gene lost 5 bases and the J gene lost 7 bases, with 8 bases spanning the gap. CDR3 sequence: CASSPTDGELFF. The CDR3, as DNA: TGTGCCAGCAGTCCGACGGACGGGGAGCTGTTTTTT.

The V gene is TRBV5-6, the J gene TRBJ1-6; TRBD1 matches at 9 bases. The ends lost 3 bases at V and 10 bases at J; junction bases unmatched: 8. The CDR3 covers 15 residues. From germline, CDR1 is SGHDT and CDR2 YYEEEE. Here the CDR3 DNA reads TGTGCCAGCAGCTGGGGACAGGGAGGCGGGTCACCCCTCCACTTT. It encodes CASSWGQGGGSPLHF.

The chain employs TRBV27 and TRBJ2-7; 10 positions match TRBD1. Losses at the gene ends were 5 bases for V and 5 bases for J; bases not matched to a gene: 6. Germline lookup yields CDR1 MNHEY and CDR2 SMNVEV (reference sequence). This CDR3 spans 14 amino acids. The DNA for the CDR3 is TGTGCCAGCAGTCCCGGGACAGGGGACCACGAGCAGTACTTC. It encodes CASSPGTGDHEQYF.

The V call is TRBV10-3, the J call TRBJ2-7; 11 positions agree with TRBD1. This CDR3 region has 15 residues. Germline V lookup: CDR1 ENHRY, CDR2 SYGVKD. V trimming: 7 bases; J trimming: 4 bases; junction bases outside the gene matches: 9. The CDR3 loop is CAIKEGTGGRYEQYF. The CDR3 DNA is TGTGCCATCAAGGAGGGGACAGGGGGTAGGTACGAGCAGTACTTC.